Listed below are T cell receptor beta chains from one sample, sequenced in a study of T and B cells in COVID-19 patients. MiXCR, run by TCRdb on the multiplex PCR reads, gives a single entry per CDR3 protein. The sample has some 8,000 distinct CDR3 sequences, 25% seen once. Specimen: blood. The receptor source for this set is a human donor who had recovered from COVID-19. Both conserved end residues are part of each CDR3. Each record gives: V gene, J gene, clone size, D gene, CDR3 DNA, CDR3 protein. D genes are given only for firm matches. Rows may omit the clone size; those that give it use once, few, many or a size class.

>TRBV19|TRBJ2-7|medium-sized|TRBD1
TGTGCCAGTAAAAGGGACAGGGGTTACGAGCAGTACTTC
CASKRDRGYEQYF
>TRBV6-5|TRBJ1-1|many|TRBD1
TGTGCCAGCAGTCCCTGGGACAGGGTTGAAGCTTTCTTT
CASSPWDRVEAFF
>TRBV7-9|TRBJ2-1|many|.
TGTGCCAGCAGCCCCCCAGTCGAGCCATACAATGAGCAGTTCTTC
CASSPPVEPYNEQFF
>TRBV7-3|TRBJ2-3|.|TRBD2
TGTGCCAGCAGCTTAAGGCCGGGGGGGAGCACAGATACGCAGTATTTT
CASSLRPGGSTDTQYF
>TRBV28|TRBJ1-2|.|.
TGTGCCAGCAGTTTATGGGCGGTAACTTCCAACTATGGCTACACCTTC
CASSLWAVTSNYGYTF
>TRBV29-1|TRBJ1-1|medium-sized|.
TGCAGCTCCGTGGGTGCAGTAGATGGGACTGAAGCTTTCTTT
CSSVGAVDGTEAFF
>TRBV7-2|TRBJ2-3|few|TRBD2
TGTGCCAGCAGCCCCAGACTAGCGGGAGGGGGCGGGACAGATACGCAGTATTTT
CASSPRLAGGGGTDTQYF
>TRBV5-1|TRBJ2-5|few|.
TGCGCCAGCGGTCGCCAAGAGACCCAGTACTTC
CASGRQETQYF
>TRBV24-1|TRBJ1-1|.|.
TGTGCCACCAGTGATTTTGTGGGAGGCGAAGCTTTCTTT
CATSDFVGGEAFF
>TRBV4-3|TRBJ2-7|few|TRBD1
TGCGCCAGCAGCCAAGGACAGGGGCAATCCTACGAGCAGTACTTC
CASSQGQGQSYEQYF
>TRBV9|TRBJ1-1|.|.
TGTGCCAGCAGCGTAGGTCAGGGCAACACTGAAGCTTTCTTT
CASSVGQGNTEAFF
>TRBV13|TRBJ2-3|.|TRBD2
TGTGCCAGCAGCTGGAGCGGGGGGCACACAGATACGCAGTATTTT
CASSWSGGHTDTQYF
>TRBV28|TRBJ2-7|.|TRBD1
TGTGCCAGCAGGGACAGGGGATCCGAGCAGTACTTC
CASRDRGSEQYF
>TRBV7-9|TRBJ1-2|.|.
TGTGCCAGCAGCTCCGTTGGCACTAACTATGGCTACACCTTC
CASSSVGTNYGYTF
>TRBV4-3|TRBJ2-7|.|TRBD1
TGCGCCAGCAGCCGTTCGGACAGGGACGCCTCCTACGAGCAGTACTTC
CASSRSDRDASYEQYF
>TRBV12-3/TRBV12-4|TRBJ2-1|medium-sized|TRBD1
TGTGCCAGCAGCGCCGGGACAGGGGGCAATGGTCAGTTCTTC
CASSAGTGGNGQFF
>TRBV27|TRBJ1-2|many|TRBD1
TGTGCCACGCACAGGGGAGGTAACTATGGCTACACCTTC
CATHRGGNYGYTF